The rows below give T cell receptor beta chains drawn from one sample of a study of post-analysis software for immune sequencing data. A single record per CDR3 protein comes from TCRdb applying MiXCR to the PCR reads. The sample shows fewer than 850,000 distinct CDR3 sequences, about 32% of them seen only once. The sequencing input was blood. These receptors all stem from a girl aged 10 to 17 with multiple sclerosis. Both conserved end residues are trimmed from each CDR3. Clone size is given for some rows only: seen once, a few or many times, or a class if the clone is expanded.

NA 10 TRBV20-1 SARGAQGEQY
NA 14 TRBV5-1 ASRARDRGVLYGYT
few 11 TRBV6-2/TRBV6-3 ASRDSTSGTWF
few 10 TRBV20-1 SVSGEGYGYT
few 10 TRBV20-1 SGVRGNNEQF
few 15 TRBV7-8 ASSLEVRDRRNYGYT
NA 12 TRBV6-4 ASAGLAGGNEQF
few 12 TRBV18 ASSTRQLMTEAF
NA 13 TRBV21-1 ASSNATGVRETQY
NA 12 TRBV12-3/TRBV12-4 ASTPGWGNSPLH
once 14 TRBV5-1 ASSRGQGLTNEKLF
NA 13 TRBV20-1 SARDKGGGNTEAF
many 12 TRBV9 ASSLGLGTDTQY